A selection of T cell receptor beta chains follows, all from one sample in a study of blood T cell dynamics during melanoma immunotherapy. The repertoire was sequenced with immunoSEQ multiplex PCR; TCRdb's copy has only in-frame clones and lacks some. Of more than 15,000 clones in the sample, approximately 83% are singletons; the top ten hold roughly 8%. The starting material was blood, obtained from a patient treated with checkpoint blockade. The receptors here all came from a human donor with melanoma. CDR3s leave out the opening cysteine and the closing phenylalanine or tryptophan. Clone size is given for some rows only: seen once, a few or many times, or a class if the clone is expanded.

>TRBJ2-1|TRBV7-2|.|10
ASSLGRGATF
>TRBJ2-4|TRBV5-4|few|12
ASSLRGPKNIQY
>TRBJ2-2|TRBV7-9|.|14
ASRGRTGSNTGELF
>TRBJ2-2|TRBV27|.|13
ASSRTGVLTGELF
>TRBJ1-6|TRBV7-8|.|14
ASSTPFGESSSPLH
>TRBJ1-4|TRBV27|once|10
ASRGLNEKLF
>TRBJ1-2|TRBV6-5|.|12
ASSYSTGGYGYT
>TRBJ1-6|TRBV7-8|.|13
ASSLGGNYNSPLH
>TRBJ2-1|TRBV5-1|.|13
ASSWAGGANNEQF
>TRBJ2-3|TRBV7-8|.|15
ASSLLGQPIPGDTQY
>TRBJ2-2|TRBV7-6|once|13
ASSLVGGGTGELF
>TRBJ2-7|TRBV7-6|once|15
ASSLAAGGTGSYEQY
>TRBJ2-2|TRBV4-3|.|11
ASSRADTGELF